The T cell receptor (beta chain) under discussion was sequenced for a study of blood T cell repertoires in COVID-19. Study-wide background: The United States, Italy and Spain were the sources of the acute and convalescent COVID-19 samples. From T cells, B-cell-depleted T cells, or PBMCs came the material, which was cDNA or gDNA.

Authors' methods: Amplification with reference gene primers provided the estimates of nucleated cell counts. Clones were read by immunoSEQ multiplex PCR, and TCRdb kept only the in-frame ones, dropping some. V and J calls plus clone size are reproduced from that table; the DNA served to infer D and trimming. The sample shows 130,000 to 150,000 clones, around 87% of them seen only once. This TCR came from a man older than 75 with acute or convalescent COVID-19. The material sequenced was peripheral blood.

Here the CDR3 DNA reads TGTGCCAGCAGTGAATCCGGTTACACAGATACGCAGTATTTT. Translated, it gives CASSESGYTDTQYF. This chain links TRBV2 with TRBJ2-3; D uncertain. The V end lost 2 bases, the J end lost 2 bases, and 8 bases lay between the germline ends. Germline loops: CDR1 SNHLY, CDR2 FYNNEI. This CDR3 spans 14 amino acids. Together with reference TRBV2 and TRBJ2-3, the CDR3 gives the full variable domain: EPEVTQTPSHQVTQMGQEVILRCVPISNHLYFYWYRQILGQKVEFLVSFYNNEISEKSEIFDDQFSVERPDGSNFTLKIRSTKLEDSAMYFCASSESGYTDTQYFGPGTRLTVL.